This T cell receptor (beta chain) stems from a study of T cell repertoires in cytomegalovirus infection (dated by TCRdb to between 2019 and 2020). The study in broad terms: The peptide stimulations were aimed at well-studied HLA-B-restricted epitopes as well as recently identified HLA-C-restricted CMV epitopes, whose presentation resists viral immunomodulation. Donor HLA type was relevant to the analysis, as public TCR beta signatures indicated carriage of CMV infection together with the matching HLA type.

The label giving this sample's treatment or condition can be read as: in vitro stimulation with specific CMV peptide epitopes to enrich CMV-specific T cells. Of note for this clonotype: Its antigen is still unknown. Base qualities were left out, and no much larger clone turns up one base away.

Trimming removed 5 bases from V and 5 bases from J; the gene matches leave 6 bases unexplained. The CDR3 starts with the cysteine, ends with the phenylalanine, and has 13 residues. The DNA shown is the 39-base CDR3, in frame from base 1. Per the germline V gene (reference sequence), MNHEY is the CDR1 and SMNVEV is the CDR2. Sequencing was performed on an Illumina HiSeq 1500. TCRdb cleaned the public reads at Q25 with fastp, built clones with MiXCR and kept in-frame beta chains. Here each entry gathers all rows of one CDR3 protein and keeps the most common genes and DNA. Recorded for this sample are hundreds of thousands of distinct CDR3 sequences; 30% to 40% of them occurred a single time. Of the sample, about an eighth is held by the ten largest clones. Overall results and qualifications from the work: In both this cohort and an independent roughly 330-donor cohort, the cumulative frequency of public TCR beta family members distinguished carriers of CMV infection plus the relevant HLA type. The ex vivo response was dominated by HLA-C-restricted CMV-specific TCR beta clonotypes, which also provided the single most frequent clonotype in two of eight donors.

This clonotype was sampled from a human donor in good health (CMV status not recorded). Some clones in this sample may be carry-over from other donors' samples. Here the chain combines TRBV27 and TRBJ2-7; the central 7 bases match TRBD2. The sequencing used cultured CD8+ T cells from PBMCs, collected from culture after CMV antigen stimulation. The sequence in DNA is TGTGCCAGCAGTACAACTAGCGTCCACGAGCAGTACTTC. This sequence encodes CASSTTSVHEQYF.